The 32 T cell receptor beta chains presented below share a single source sample, sequenced in a study of blood T cell repertoires in COVID-19. The repertoire was sequenced with immunoSEQ multiplex PCR; TCRdb's copy has only in-frame clones and lacks some. This repertoire shows over 200,000 clones, 88% found once; its top ten account for roughly 1.5%. The sample comprised peripheral blood. These receptors all come from a man aged 18 to 29 with active or convalescent COVID-19.

This clone was recorded only once. The chain is built from TRBV7-3 and TRBJ2-1, with a tentative D call TRBD2 (5 bases). This CDR3 has 11 residues. Per the germline V gene, CDR1 is SGHTA and CDR2 is FQGTGA. The germline V and J ends were trimmed by 3 bases and 10 bases, with 7 bases remaining between them. CDR3 sequence (DNA): TGTGCCAGCAGCTTGGGCGGGGAGCAGTTCTTC. Translating it yields CASSLGGEQFF. Together with reference TRBV7-3 and TRBJ2-1, the CDR3 gives the full variable domain: GAGVSQTPSNKVTEKGKYVELRCDPISGHTALYWYRQSLGQGPEFLIYFQGTGAADDSGLPNDRFFAVRPEGSVSTLKIQRTERGDSAVYLCASSLGGEQFFGPGTRLTVL.

This chain joins TRBV7-2 and TRBJ2-1, with D uncertain. The CDR3 is made up of 11 amino acids. The V and J ends lost 3 bases and 8 bases respectively, with 5 bases between them. The germline gives CDR1 SGHTA, CDR2 FQGNSA. The CDR3 coding sequence is TGTGCCAGCAGCTTGAACTATGAGCAGTTCTTC. The encoded protein is CASSLNYEQFF.

The V call is TRBV29-1, the J call TRBJ2-7; 7 bases map to TRBD2. The CDR3 is 12 amino acids. The V gene's germline CDR1 is SQVTM and CDR2 ANQGSEA. Trimming removed 4 bases from V and 7 bases from J; junction bases left unmatched: 7. CDR3 in amino acids: CSVVASGVEQYF. The CDR3 nucleotides read TGCAGCGTTGTAGCTAGCGGAGTAGAGCAGTACTTC.

This clone showed up just a few times. This chain links TRBV6-6 with TRBJ2-7, with TRBD1 matching over 7 bases. Per the germline V gene, CDR1 is MNHNY and CDR2 is SVGAGI (reference sequence). This CDR3 is built from 13 residues. The V and J ends lost 6 bases and 3 bases, in that order; junction bases with no gene match: 5. Written as DNA, the CDR3 is TGTGCCAGCAGCCACCAGGGGGACTACGAGCAGTACTTC. As protein: CASSHQGDYEQYF.

The chain employs TRBV12-3 or TRBV12-4 and TRBJ1-1; D is ambiguous. Trimming removed 7 bases from V and 7 bases from J, with 10 bases in between. This CDR3 region has 11 residues. The CDR3 here is CASIGVNEAFF. Written as DNA, the CDR3 is TGTGCCAGCATCGGAGTGAATGAAGCTTTCTTT.

The CDR3 spells CAWSARKGGQWLSGNTIYF. The CDR3 region has the DNA TGTGCCTGGAGTGCGCGAAAGGGGGGACAGTGGCTCTCTGGAAACACCATATATTTT. This chain uses TRBV30 with TRBJ1-3, with TRBD1 matching 7 bases. Germline V gene data show CDR1 as GTSNPN and CDR2 as SVGIG (reference sequence). Trimming cost V 1 base and J 0 bases; bases outside gene matches: 15. The CDR3 length is 19 residues.

The CDR3 sequence is CASSESLGGLNEQFF. The CDR3 DNA reads TGCGCCAGCAGTGAGTCGTTGGGGGGTTTGAATGAGCAGTTCTTC. V and J are TRBV10-1 and TRBJ2-1; maybe TRBD2 (6 bases). The V end lost 0 bases, the J end lost 7 bases, and 13 bases lay between the germline ends. CDR1 WNHNN and CDR2 SYGVQD come from the germline V gene (reference sequence). The CDR3 loop spans 15 amino acids.

There are a few counts of this clone. The V gene is TRBV3-1 (or the pseudogene TRBV3-2), the J gene TRBJ1-6, with D uncertain. Germline CDR1 is LGHDT and CDR2 is YNNKEL (reference sequence). V was shortened by 2 bases and J by 5 bases, with 10 bases between the two germline ends. The CDR3 consists of 15 residues. The CDR3 protein is CASSQPSGDNSPLHF. CDR3 nucleotide sequence: TGTGCCAGCAGCCAACCCAGCGGAGATAATTCACCCCTCCACTTT.

This chain connects TRBV14 to TRBJ2-1; 10 bases match TRBD2. Trimming at V came to 3 bases and at J to 9 bases, leaving 20 bases not matched to a gene. Germline CDR1 is SGHDN and CDR2 is FVKESK. This CDR3 comprises 19 residues. The DNA of the CDR3 is TGTGCCAGCAGCCAGTGGGCATATCCGGGACTAGCGCCGTGGACTGAGCAGTTCTTC. This gives the protein CASSQWAYPGLAPWTEQFF.

The chain couples TRBV7-9 to TRBJ1-1, with a weak D call TRBD1 (5 bases). Trimming pared 5 bases from V and 8 bases from J, leaving 15 bases between. The germline gives CDR1 SEHNR, CDR2 FQNEAQ (reference sequence). The CDR3 loop spans 13 amino acids. CDR3 protein: CASSIDSALEAFF. The CDR3 nucleotides read TGTGCCAGCAGCATAGACAGTGCACTGGAAGCTTTCTTT.

The CDR3 loop is CASSAETGYSYEQYF. CDR3 coding DNA: TGTGCCAGCAGCGCGGAGACAGGGTACTCCTACGAGCAGTACTTC. The chain links TRBV9 to TRBJ2-7; 7 bases agree with TRBD1. This CDR3 comprises 15 residues. Germline V gene lookup returns CDR1 SGDLS and CDR2 YYNGEE. With V trimmed by 3 bases and J by 0 bases, 6 bases remained unmatched.

The genes are TRBV3-1 (or the pseudogene TRBV3-2) and TRBJ1-2; 7 positions agree with TRBD1. The CDR3 is 17 amino acids. V trimming: 4 bases; J trimming: 3 bases; junction bases outside the gene matches: 14. Germline CDR1 is LGHDT and CDR2 is YNNKEL (reference sequence). The CDR3 region is CASSREGARYNYYGYTF. CDR3 coding DNA: TGTGCCAGCAGCCGCGAGGGGGCTCGATATAACTACTATGGCTACACCTTC.

The V gene is TRBV28, the J gene TRBJ1-4; D may be TRBD1 (6 bases). Germline loops: CDR1 MDHEN, CDR2 SYDVKM. V lost 8 bases and J 3 bases, leaving 16 bases between the germline ends. The CDR3 is 15 amino acids. The DNA for the CDR3 is TGTGCCAGCGCCTTTGGGGGGGCCCCTAATGAAAAACTGTTTTTT. Its translation: CASAFGGAPNEKLFF.

The chain uses TRBV19 and TRBJ2-7; 7 nucleotides match TRBD2. The ends lost 4 bases at V and 4 bases at J; junction bases unmatched: 4. The CDR3 runs 13 residues. Germline CDR1 reads LNHDA; CDR2 reads SQIVND (reference sequence). The CDR3 protein is CASSSGSRYEQYF. The CDR3 DNA reads as TGTGCCAGTAGTAGCGGGAGTCGGTACGAGCAGTACTTC. The full variable domain, completed using reference TRBV19 and TRBJ2-7, is DGGITQSPKYLFRKEGQNVTLSCEQNLNHDAMYWYRQDPGQGLRLIYYSQIVNDFQKGDIAEGYSVSREKKESFPLTVTSAQKNPTAFYLCASSSGSRYEQYFGPGTRLTVT.

The chain carries TRBV11-2 and TRBJ2-7, with D hard to call. The length of the CDR3 is 15 residues. Deletions cut 0 bases from V and 1 base from J, with 10 bases between. Germline values: CDR1 SGHAT, CDR2 FQNNGV. The CDR3 region is CASSLEVTSSYEQYF. DNA of the CDR3: TGTGCCAGCAGCTTAGAAGTTACATCTTCCTACGAGCAGTACTTC.

The chain is built from TRBV5-4 and TRBJ2-3; the D is unclear. Germline CDR1 reads SGHNT; CDR2 reads YYREEE (reference sequence). This CDR3 is built from 14 residues. The V end was cut by 2 bases, the J end by 2 bases, with 9 bases between. CDR3 nucleotide sequence: TGTGCCAGCAGCTTACAGCAGTACACAGATACGCAGTATTTT. It is translated as CASSLQQYTDTQYF.

The gene calls are TRBV5-8 and TRBJ1-4; weak D call: TRBD1 (5 bases). The V and J ends lost 0 bases and 6 bases respectively, with 12 bases between them. The germline V gene encodes CDR1 SGHTS and CDR2 YDEGEE. This CDR3 is 15 amino acids long. In nucleotides, the CDR3 is TGTGCCAGCAGCTTGGAAGGGGTCAAGGATGAAAAACTGTTTTTT. This codes for CASSLEGVKDEKLFF. Supplemented by reference TRBV5-8 and TRBJ1-4, the full variable domain reads EAGVTQSPTHLIKTRGQQATLRCSPISGHTSVYWYQQALGLGLQFLLWYDEGEERNRGNFPPRFSGRQFPNYSSELNVNALELEDSALYLCASSLEGVKDEKLFFGSGTQLSVL.

This chain's CDR3 is CASSDRGWETQYF. CDR3 nucleotide sequence: TGCGCCAGCAGTGATCGGGGATGGGAGACCCAGTACTTC. The chain recombines TRBV10-1 with TRBJ2-5; D is possibly TRBD2 (5 bases). V was shortened by 3 bases and J by 5 bases, with 10 bases between the two germline ends. The CDR3 is 13 amino acids. Germline V lookup: CDR1 WNHNN, CDR2 SYGVQD (reference sequence).

This clone was observed at least ten times. This sequence joins TRBV6-1 and TRBJ1-5; unclear D gene. CDR1 is MNHNS, CDR2 SASEGT, per germline. V was clipped by 1 base and J by 1 base, with 14 bases between them. This CDR3 comprises 17 residues. CDR3 bases: TGTGCCAGCAGTGAAGGATATGGAGGGATGAGCAATCAGCCCCAGCATTTT. This sequence encodes CASSEGYGGMSNQPQHF.

This clone has a handful of counts. The V call is TRBV28, the J call TRBJ1-4; D possibly corresponds to TRBD1 (5 bases). Trimming took off 3 bases at V and 8 bases at J, with 10 bases between the two ends. The CDR3 length is 13 residues. The germline V gene encodes CDR1 MDHEN and CDR2 SYDVKM. The CDR3 sequence: CASSLAGREKLFF. Here the CDR3 DNA reads TGTGCCAGCAGTTTGGCAGGGAGGGAAAAACTGTTTTTT.

The chain is built from TRBV3-1 (or the pseudogene TRBV3-2) and TRBJ2-6; D may be TRBD1 (5 bases). Trimming removed 5 bases at V and 1 base at J, with 12 bases between. The CDR3 runs to 16 residues. The V gene's germline CDR1 is LGHDT and CDR2 YNNKEL (reference sequence). The CDR3 region has the DNA TGTGCCAGCAGCTTTCCAGGGTTTTCTGGGGCCAACGTCCTGACTTTC. This sequence encodes CASSFPGFSGANVLTF.

The chain carries TRBV2 and TRBJ2-2; D is uncertain. The CDR3 spans 15 residues. Germline V gives CDR1 SNHLY, CDR2 FYNNEI. With 2 bases removed from V and 5 bases from J, the gap between germline ends came to 12 bases. For the CDR3, the DNA is TGTGCCAGCAGTGAATTACCCACGAGAACCGGGGAGCTGTTTTTT. Protein product: CASSELPTRTGELFF.

The chain links TRBV30 to TRBJ2-2; TRBD2 matches at 8 bases. CDR1 and CDR2 from the germline V gene are GTSNPN and SVGIG (reference sequence). This CDR3 has 16 residues. The junction had 9 bases not matched to a gene; V was cut back by 2 bases and J by 4 bases. CDR3: CAWSLGLAGSTGELFF. CDR3 bases: TGTGCCTGGAGTTTGGGGCTAGCGGGTTCCACCGGGGAGCTGTTTTTT.

J is TRBJ1-4 and V is TRBV5-8, with a possible D match to TRBD1 (6 bases). CDR1 is SGHTS and CDR2 is YDEGEE in the germline V gene. The CDR3 is 16 amino acids. Trimming stripped 3 bases from V and 0 bases from J, with 12 bases between. CDR3 residues: CASSYGQPATNEKLFF. DNA for the CDR3: TGTGCCAGCAGCTACGGACAGCCTGCAACTAATGAAAAACTGTTTTTT.

The gene calls are TRBV2 and TRBJ2-3, with D possibly TRBD1 on 6 matching bases. The CDR3 runs 15 residues. Trimming took off 8 bases at V and 2 bases at J, with 17 bases between the two ends. The germline V gene encodes CDR1 SNHLY and CDR2 FYNNEI. The CDR3, as DNA: TGTGCCAGCCGCGCCGGGACAACGACCACAGATACGCAGTATTTT. It encodes CASRAGTTTTDTQYF.

As DNA, the CDR3 is TGTGCCACCAGTGATTTGGGACAGGACTATGGCTACACCTTC. It translates to CATSDLGQDYGYTF. The J gene is TRBJ1-2, the V gene TRBV24-1, with 7 bases fitting TRBD1. This CDR3 spans 14 amino acids. Trimming at V came to 0 bases and at J to 3 bases, leaving 0 bases not matched to a gene. The V gene's germline CDR1 is KGHDR and CDR2 SFDVKD.

V usage is TRBV10-3 and J usage is TRBJ2-1, with 7 bases identical to TRBD2. The CDR3 is made up of 15 amino acids. The J segment lost 6 bases and the V segment lost 5 bases, leaving 10 bases of the junction unmatched. The germline V gene has CDR1 ENHRY and CDR2 SYGVKD. The CDR3 protein is CAISTQAGIGNEQFF. The CDR3 nucleotides are TGTGCCATCAGTACCCAAGCGGGAATCGGCAATGAGCAGTTCTTC.

V gene TRBV18 combines with J gene TRBJ2-3; TRBD2 matches at 9 bases. The CDR3 is 16 residues long. Per germline, CDR1 KGHSH and CDR2 LQKENI. The trim removed 1 base at V and 2 bases at J, leaving 4 bases unmatched. The CDR3 spells CASSPLAGDLTDTQYF. The CDR3 bases are TGTGCCAGCTCACCACTAGCGGGAGATCTCACAGATACGCAGTATTTT.

The chain has TRBV29-1 and TRBJ2-5; TRBD2 might be the D (5 bases). Germline V lookup: CDR1 SQVTM, CDR2 ANQGSEA. The CDR3 spans 11 residues. V lost 6 bases and J 4 bases, leaving 9 bases between the germline ends. The chain's CDR3 is CSVEVGETQYF. Here the CDR3 DNA reads TGCAGCGTGGAGGTAGGAGAGACCCAGTACTTC.

This chain links TRBV28 with TRBJ2-5; 7 nucleotides line up with TRBD1. The end of the DNA is better explained by TRBJ2-7, so the J call may be wrong. Germline-derived CDR1 and CDR2 are MDHEN and SYDVKM. The CDR3 length is 14 residues. The CDR3 here is CASSPQGLTYEQYF. In nucleotides, the CDR3 is TGTGCCAGCAGTCCACAGGGGCTTACCTACGAGCAGTACTTC.

In DNA, the CDR3 is TGTGCCAGCAGAGCCGGAGGTTCACCCCTCCACTTT. Its protein product is CASRAGGSPLHF. The chain uses TRBV27 and TRBJ1-6; D not resolved. Trimming took off 6 bases at V and 9 bases at J, with 9 bases between the two ends. The CDR3 totals 12 residues. CDR1 and CDR2 (germline): MNHEY, SMNVEV (reference sequence).

This chain uses TRBV30 with TRBJ2-5; the D is unclear. Trimming cost V 0 bases and J 4 bases, with 12 bases left between them. CDR3 length: 14 amino acids. Germline V gene lookup returns CDR1 GTSNPN and CDR2 SVGIG (reference sequence). CDR3 nucleotide sequence: TGTGCCTGGAGTGTTTCCGTCAGGCGAGAGACCCAGTACTTC. Residues: CAWSVSVRRETQYF.